Given below is one TCR beta chain in context. The antigen remains undetermined. The germline V gene has CDR1 MGHDK and CDR2 SYGVNS. CDR3 length equals 18 residues. The V end was cut by 8 bases, the J end by 1 base, with 24 bases between. The data derive from a study of post-analysis software for immune sequencing data. Overall study results and limits: Patients carried several TRBV segments more frequently than controls did, and TRBV5-6, TRBV5-1 and TRBV20-1 were among them.

Prepared libraries of TCR beta cDNA carried unique molecular identifiers. In TCRdb, the PCR reads were re-called with MiXCR into one record per CDR3 protein. The table has about 500,000 distinct CDR3 sequences, 40% to 55% seen once. The sample comprised blood. The V and J genes are TRBV25-1 and TRBJ2-1; D possibly corresponds to TRBD1 (6 bases). The sequence came from a girl aged 10 to 17 with multiple sclerosis. This CDR3 reads CASGPFNRVQGSYNEQFF. The CDR3 bases are TGTGCCAGCGGCCCCTTCAACAGGGTCCAGGGTTCCTACAATGAGCAGTTCTTC.